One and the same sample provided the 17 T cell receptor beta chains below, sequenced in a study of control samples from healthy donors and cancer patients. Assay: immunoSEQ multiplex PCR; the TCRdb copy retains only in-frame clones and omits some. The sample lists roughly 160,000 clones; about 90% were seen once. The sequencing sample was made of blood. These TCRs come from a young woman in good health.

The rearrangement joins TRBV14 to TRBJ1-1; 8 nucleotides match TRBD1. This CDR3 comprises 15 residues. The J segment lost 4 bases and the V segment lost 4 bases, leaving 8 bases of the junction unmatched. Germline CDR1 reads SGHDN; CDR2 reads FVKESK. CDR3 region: CASSPLGQGGTEAFF. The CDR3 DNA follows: TGTGCCAGCAGCCCCCTAGGACAGGGTGGCACTGAAGCTTTCTTT.

CDR3 DNA sequence: TGTGCCAGCAGTTTCTGTGGACAGAGCTCCTACGAGCAGTACGTC. Protein product: CASSFCGQSSYEQYV. The chain links TRBV27 to TRBJ2-7; perhaps TRBD1 as D (6 bases). Trimming pared 3 bases from V and 0 bases from J, leaving 12 bases between. Per the germline V gene, CDR1 is MNHEY and CDR2 is SMNVEV (reference sequence). CDR3 length: 15 amino acids.

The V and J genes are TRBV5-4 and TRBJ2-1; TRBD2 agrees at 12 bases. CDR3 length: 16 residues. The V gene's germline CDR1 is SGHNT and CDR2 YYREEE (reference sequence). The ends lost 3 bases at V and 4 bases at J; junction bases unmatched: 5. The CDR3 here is CASSSGLAGIYNEQFF. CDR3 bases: TGTGCCAGCAGCTCGGGACTAGCGGGTATTTACAATGAGCAGTTCTTC.

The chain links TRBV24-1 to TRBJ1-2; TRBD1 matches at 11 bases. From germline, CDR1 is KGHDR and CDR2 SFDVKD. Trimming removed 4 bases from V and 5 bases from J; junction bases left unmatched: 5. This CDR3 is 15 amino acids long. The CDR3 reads CATSDSDRGQYGYTF. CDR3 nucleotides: TGTGCCACCAGTGACTCGGACAGGGGGCAGTATGGCTACACCTTC.

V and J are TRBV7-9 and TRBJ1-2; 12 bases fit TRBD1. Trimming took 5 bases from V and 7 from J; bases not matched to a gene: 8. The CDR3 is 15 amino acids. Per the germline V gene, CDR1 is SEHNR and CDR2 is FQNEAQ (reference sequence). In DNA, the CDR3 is TGTGCCAGCAGCGCCCGGGACAGGGGGCGCTTTGGCTACACCTTC. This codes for CASSARDRGRFGYTF. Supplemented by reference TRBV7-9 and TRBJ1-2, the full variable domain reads DTGVSQNPRHKITKRGQNVTFRCDPISEHNRLYWYRQTLGQGPEFLTYFQNEAQLEKSRLLSDRFSAERPKGSFSTLEIQRTEQGDSAMYLCASSARDRGRFGYTFGSGTRLTVV.

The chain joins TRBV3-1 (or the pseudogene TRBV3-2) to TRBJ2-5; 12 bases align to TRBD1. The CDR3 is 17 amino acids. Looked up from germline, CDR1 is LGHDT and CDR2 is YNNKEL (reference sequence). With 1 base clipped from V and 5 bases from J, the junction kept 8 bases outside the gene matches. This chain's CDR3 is CASSQAPGQGARETQYF. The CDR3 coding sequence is TGTGCCAGCAGCCAAGCCCCGGGACAGGGGGCGCGGGAGACCCAGTACTTC.

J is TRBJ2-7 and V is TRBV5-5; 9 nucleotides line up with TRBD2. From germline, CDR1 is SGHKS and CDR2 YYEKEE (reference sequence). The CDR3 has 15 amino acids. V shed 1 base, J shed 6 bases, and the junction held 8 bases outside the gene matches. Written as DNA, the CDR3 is TGTGCCAGCAGCTTGCGTCGGCTAGCGGGACCCGAGCAGTACTTC. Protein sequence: CASSLRRLAGPEQYF.

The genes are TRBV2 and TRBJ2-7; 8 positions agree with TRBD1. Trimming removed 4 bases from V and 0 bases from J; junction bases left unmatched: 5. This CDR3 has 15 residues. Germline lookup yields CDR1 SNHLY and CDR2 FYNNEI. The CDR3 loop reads CASSVDRDSSYEQYF. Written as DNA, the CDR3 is TGTGCCAGCAGTGTGGACAGGGACAGCTCCTACGAGCAGTACTTC.

The CDR3 DNA is TGTGCCAGCACAGGGGGAATTTTTGGCTACACCTTC. Its protein is CASTGGIFGYTF. V is TRBV7-9 and J is TRBJ1-2; TRBD1 matches 7 bases. Germline CDR1 reads SEHNR; CDR2 reads FQNEAQ (reference sequence). This CDR3 has 12 residues. The V and J ends lost 7 bases and 7 bases, in that order; junction bases with no gene match: 6.

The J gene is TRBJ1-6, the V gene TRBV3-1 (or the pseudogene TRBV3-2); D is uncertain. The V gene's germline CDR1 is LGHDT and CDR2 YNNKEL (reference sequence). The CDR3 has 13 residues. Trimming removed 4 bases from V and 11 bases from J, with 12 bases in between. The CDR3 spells CASSPSDGTPLHF. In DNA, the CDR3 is TGTGCCAGCAGCCCTTCGGACGGGACACCCCTCCACTTT.

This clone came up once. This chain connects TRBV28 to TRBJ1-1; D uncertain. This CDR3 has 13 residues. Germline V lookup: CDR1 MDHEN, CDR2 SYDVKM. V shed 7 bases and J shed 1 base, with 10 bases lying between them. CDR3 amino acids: CASTDFENTEAFF. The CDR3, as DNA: TGTGCCAGCACCGATTTTGAGAACACTGAAGCTTTCTTT.

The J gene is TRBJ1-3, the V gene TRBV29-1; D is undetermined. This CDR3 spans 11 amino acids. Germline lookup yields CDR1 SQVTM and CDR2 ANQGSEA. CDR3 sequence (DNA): TGCAGTGGGAATGTGGGAAACACCATATATTTT. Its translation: CSGNVGNTIYF.

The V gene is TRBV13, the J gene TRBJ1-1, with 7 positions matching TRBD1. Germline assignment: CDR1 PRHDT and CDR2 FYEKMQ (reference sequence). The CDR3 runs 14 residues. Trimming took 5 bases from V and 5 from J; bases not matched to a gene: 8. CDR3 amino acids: CASSLGTAPTEAFF. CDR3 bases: TGTGCCAGCAGCCTGGGGACAGCCCCTACTGAAGCTTTCTTT.

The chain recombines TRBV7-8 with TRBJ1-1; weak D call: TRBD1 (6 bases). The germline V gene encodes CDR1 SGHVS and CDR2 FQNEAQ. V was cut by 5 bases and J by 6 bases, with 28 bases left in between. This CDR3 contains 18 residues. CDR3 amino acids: CASSPKHLTRGPGAEAFF. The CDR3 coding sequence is TGTGCCAGCAGCCCGAAGCACCTGACTCGGGGGCCCGGGGCTGAAGCTTTCTTT.

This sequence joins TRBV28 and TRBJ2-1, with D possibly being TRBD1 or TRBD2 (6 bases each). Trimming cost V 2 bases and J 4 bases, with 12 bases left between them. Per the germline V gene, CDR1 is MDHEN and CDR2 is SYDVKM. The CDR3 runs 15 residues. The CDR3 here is CASSLVGGSYNEQFF. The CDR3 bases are TGTGCCAGCAGTTTAGTCGGGGGCAGTTACAATGAGCAGTTCTTC.

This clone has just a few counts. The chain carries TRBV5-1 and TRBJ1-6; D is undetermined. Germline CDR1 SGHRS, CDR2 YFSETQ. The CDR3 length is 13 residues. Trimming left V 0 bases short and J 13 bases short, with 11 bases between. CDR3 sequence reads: CASSLAGFSPLHF. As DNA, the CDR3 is TGCGCCAGCAGCTTGGCCGGGTTCTCGCCCCTCCACTTT.

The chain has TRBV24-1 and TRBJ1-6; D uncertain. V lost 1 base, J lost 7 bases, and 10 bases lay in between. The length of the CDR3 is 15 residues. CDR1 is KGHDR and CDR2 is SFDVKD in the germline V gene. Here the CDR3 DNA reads TGTGCCACCAGTGATTTCGGGCCCCCGAATTCACCCCTCCACTTT. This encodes CATSDFGPPNSPLHF.